What follows is one T cell receptor beta chain and its context. These data belong to a study of control samples from healthy donors and cancer patients. Profiling relied on immunoSEQ multiplex PCR, and the TCRdb table lists in-frame clones only, not all of them. The table records 150,000 to 200,000 clones, almost 90% of them present only once. CDR3 length: 16 amino acids. Trimming pared 7 bases from V and 2 bases from J, leaving 18 bases between. In germline, CDR1 is SNHLY, CDR2 FYNNEI. The sample was blood. The source of this sequence is a woman in her forties or fifties in good health. The chain has TRBV2 and TRBJ2-1, with no clear D. CDR3 bases: TGTGCCAGCACCCCATCGTACAGAAGGACCTACAATGAGCAGTTCTTC. Translation: CASTPSYRRTYNEQFF.